One sample yielded the 19 T cell receptor beta chains listed below, sequenced in a study of regulatory T cells in long-lasting Graves disease. Time point noted: newly diagnosed GD, antithyroid drugs for less than 3 months. Preparation of the TCR library used RNA extracted from PBMCs. Building the TCR beta libraries relied on iRepertoire HTBI primers, and CDR3 regions underwent Arm-PCR. Each CDR3 protein is one row after TCRdb ran MiXCR on the multiplex PCR reads. The sample records over 450,000 distinct CDR3 sequences, approximately 12% being singletons. The same data also went into a second study, on T cells in Graves' hyperthyroidism and ophthalmopathy.

The specimen was peripheral blood mononuclear cells (PBMCs), collected at new diagnosis, from a patient treated with antithyroid drugs. Receptor source: a woman aged 25 to 39 with Graves disease.

As to this clonotype: A much larger clone sits a single nucleotide away, making a read error possible. V usage is TRBV4-3 and J usage is TRBJ1-1; D not certain. This CDR3 spans 13 amino acids. Germline CDR1 LGHNA, CDR2 YSLEER. V lost 8 bases to trimming and J lost 6 bases, with 16 bases between them. CDR3 sequence: CASSSTGGPEAFF. CDR3 sequence (DNA): TGCGCCAGCTCCTCAACGGGAGGACCTGAAGCTTTCTTT.

This clonotype appeared many times. V and J are TRBV28 and TRBJ1-5, with D possibly TRBD1 on 5 matching bases. This CDR3 has 14 residues. Trimming stripped 6 bases from V and 0 bases from J, with 9 bases between. Germline V CDR1 and CDR2: MDHEN, SYDVKM. The CDR3 sequence: CASRGDLSNQPQHF. CDR3 DNA: TGTGCCAGCAGGGGGGACCTTAGCAATCAGCCCCAGCATTTT.

This chain links TRBV6-1 with TRBJ1-1; D gene unclear. The germline V gene has CDR1 MNHNS and CDR2 SASEGT. V was cut by 11 bases and J by 9 bases, with 13 bases left in between. The CDR3 sequence is 10 residues long. As DNA, the CDR3 is TGTGCCGTGGGTCCGGGGAAAGCTTTCTTT. It specifies CAVGPGKAFF.

The genes are TRBV6-1 and TRBJ1-2, with D possibly being TRBD1 (5 bases). The CDR3 runs to 15 residues. The V gene's germline CDR1 is MNHNS and CDR2 SASEGT. Trimming stripped 7 bases from V and 2 bases from J, with 17 bases between. CDR3 residues: CASKRQDKRNYGYTF. The DNA for the CDR3 is TGTGCCAGCAAGAGGCAGGACAAGCGGAACTATGGCTACACCTTC.

This clonotype showed up many times. This sequence joins TRBV30 and TRBJ2-1; 10 nucleotides agree with TRBD2. Germline assignment: CDR1 GTSNPN and CDR2 SVGIG (reference sequence). The V segment lost 2 bases and the J segment 1 base; nucleotides outside the gene matches: 5. This CDR3 is 16 amino acids long. The CDR3 DNA reads TGTGCCTGGAGTTCCCAACTAGCGGGATCCTACAATGAGCAGTTCTTC. This encodes CAWSSQLAGSYNEQFF. The variable domain in full, completed from reference TRBV30 and TRBJ2-1, reads SQTIHQWPATLVQPVGSPLSLECTVEGTSNPNLYWYRQAAGRGLQLLFYSVGIGQISSEVPQNLSASRPQDRQFILSSKKLLLSDSGFYLCAWSSQLAGSYNEQFFGPGTRLTVL.

This clonotype has at least ten counts. The J gene is TRBJ2-1, the V gene TRBV11-2; TRBD1 might be the D (7 bases). Trimming shortened V by 5 bases and J by 1 base, and 15 bases separated the two germline ends. Germline V gives CDR1 SGHAT, CDR2 FQNNGV. CDR3 size: 16 residues. The CDR3 loop reads CASSTTTGRSYNEQFF. The CDR3, as DNA: TGTGCCAGCAGCACCACGACAGGGAGGTCCTACAATGAGCAGTTCTTC.

The rearrangement joins TRBV3-1 to TRBJ1-3; D gene unclear. V was trimmed by 2 bases and J by 0 bases, leaving 5 bases between them. Germline lookup yields CDR1 LGHDT and CDR2 YNNKEL (reference sequence). CDR3 length equals 14 residues. The CDR3 sequence: CASSQPFSGNTIYF. Written as DNA, the CDR3 is TGTGCCAGCAGCCAACCGTTCTCTGGAAACACCATATATTTT.

This clonotype has ten or more counts. This chain links TRBV30 with TRBJ2-1, with D uncertain. V was pared by 3 bases and J by 1 base, with 10 bases between. Per germline, CDR1 GTSNPN and CDR2 SVGIG (reference sequence). This CDR3 spans 14 amino acids. The CDR3 DNA reads TGTGCCTGGAGAGAAATACAGTCCTACAATGAGCAGTTCTTC. As protein: CAWREIQSYNEQFF.

The table lists this clonotype with a count of one. This may stem from a read error, because a much larger clone lies one nucleotide away. This chain connects TRBV28 to TRBJ2-3; the D is unclear. Germline loops: CDR1 MDHEN, CDR2 SYDVKM. This CDR3 comprises 10 residues. The CDR3 DNA reads as TGTCCCAGCCTCCAAGATACGCAGTATTTT. This encodes CPSLQDTQYF.

This clonotype was seen at least ten times. J is TRBJ1-5 and V is TRBV6-1; possibly TRBD1 for D (6 bases). The V and J ends lost 8 bases and 4 bases respectively, with 18 bases between them. The CDR3 has 15 residues. Germline V gene sequence: CDR1 MNHNS, CDR2 SASEGT. The CDR3 here is CASATGLGRNQPQHF. The CDR3 DNA is TGTGCCAGCGCAACAGGGTTGGGCAGGAATCAGCCCCAGCATTTT.

This clonotype was picked up many times. The chain combines TRBV13 with TRBJ2-4, with D perhaps TRBD1 (5 bases). This CDR3 is built from 15 residues. The V end lost 5 bases, the J end lost 0 bases, and 11 bases lay between the germline ends. The germline V gene encodes CDR1 PRHDT and CDR2 FYEKMQ (reference sequence). DNA of the CDR3: TGTGCCAGCAGCCTCGACAGTCAAGCCAAAAACATTCAGTACTTC. It is translated as CASSLDSQAKNIQYF.

The V gene is TRBV29-1, the J gene TRBJ2-3, with unresolved D. CDR1 is SQVTM and CDR2 is ANQGSEA in the germline V gene. The ends were cut back, 6 bases at V and 0 bases at J, with 4 bases in the middle. CDR3 length equals 11 residues. The CDR3: CSVYSTDTQYF. Written as DNA, the CDR3 is TGCAGCGTCTACAGCACAGATACGCAGTATTTT.

This clonotype was counted between two and nine times. The genes are TRBV20-1 and TRBJ2-7; 8 bases fit TRBD2. The CDR3 sequence is 17 residues long. Trimming took 5 bases from V and 4 from J; bases not matched to a gene: 19. Germline-derived CDR1 and CDR2 are DFQATT and SNEGSKA (reference sequence). Written as DNA, the CDR3 is TGCAGTGCTCCGGGTCTAGCGGGCCCGATAGTTACTTACGAGCAGTACTTC. Translating gives CSAPGLAGPIVTYEQYF.

On this clonotype itself: Since a far larger clone is one base different, this is likely a read error. This rearrangement joins TRBV11-2 to TRBJ2-7, with 8 bases matching TRBD2. CDR3 size: 16 residues. With V trimmed by 2 bases and J by 7 bases, 13 bases remained unmatched. Germline CDR1 SGHAT, CDR2 FQNNGV. The CDR3 is CASSLLLLADVNEQYF. The CDR3 region has the DNA TGTGCCAGCAGCTTATTGCTACTAGCGGACGTTAATGAGCAGTACTTC. Full variable domain (rest looked up from reference TRBV11-2 and TRBJ2-7): EAGVAQSPRYKIIEKRQSVAFWCNPISGHATLYWYQQILGQGPKLLIQFQNNGVVDDSQLPKDRFSAERLKGVDSTLKIQPAKLEDSAVYLCASSLLLLADVNEQYFGPGTRLTVT.

The genes are TRBV20-1 and TRBJ2-7, with 8 bases fitting TRBD1. CDR1 and CDR2 (germline): DFQATT, SNEGSKA (reference sequence). The CDR3 is made up of 12 amino acids. The V gene end was trimmed by 4 bases and the J gene end by 7 bases; junction bases not matched to a gene: 6. Here the CDR3 reads CSATDRVREQYF. CDR3 in DNA: TGCAGTGCTACGGACAGGGTACGGGAGCAGTACTTC.

V and J are TRBV2 and TRBJ2-1, with 12 bases matching TRBD2. The CDR3 runs to 22 residues. Germline V gene lookup returns CDR1 SNHLY and CDR2 FYNNEI. The junction had 17 bases not matched to a gene; V was cut back by 2 bases and J by 0 bases. The CDR3 loop is CASSETGVWTSGTYSSYNEQFF. CDR3 in DNA: TGTGCCAGCAGTGAAACGGGTGTCTGGACTAGCGGGACCTACAGCTCCTACAATGAGCAGTTCTTC.

This clonotype was seen ten or more times. Germline is not matched at one junction end, which may reflect a read error. The gene calls are TRBV28 and TRBJ1-2; TRBD1 might be the D (5 bases). Per the germline V gene, CDR1 is MDHEN and CDR2 is SYDVKM. The CDR3 has 15 residues. CDR3 region: CASGLDRRFRDGYTF. The CDR3, as DNA: TGTGCCAGCGGTTTAGACAGAAGGTTTAGAGATGGCTACACCTTC.

This rearrangement joins TRBV5-8 to TRBJ1-5; the D is unclear. Germline V gives CDR1 SGHTS, CDR2 YDEGEE. V lost 2 bases, J lost 1 base, and 13 bases lay in between. CDR3 length equals 16 residues. The CDR3 region has the DNA TGTGCCAGCAGCTTAGGCGTTGGGAAAAGCAATCAGCCCCAGCATTTT. Amino acid sequence: CASSLGVGKSNQPQHF.

This clonotype showed up just a few times. This chain connects TRBV5-6 to TRBJ2-1; D gene unclear. The CDR3 has 13 residues. V shed 5 bases and J shed 5 bases, with 11 bases lying between them. Germline V CDR1 and CDR2: SGHDT, YYEEEE. The CDR3 DNA reads TGTGCCAGCAGTATCCTAGTGAACAATGAGCAGTTCTTC. It encodes CASSILVNNEQFF.